These T cell receptor beta chains were read from a single sample in a study of CD8 T cells in ankylosing spondylitis. A single record per CDR3 protein comes from TCRdb applying MiXCR to the 5' RACE reads. Of approximately 540,000 distinct CDR3 sequences in the sample, roughly 13% were seen once. Sequencing was performed on blood, either unsorted or a sorted T cell fraction (not recorded which). The receptors originated from a male donor with ankylosing spondylitis. Each CDR3 is given with its conserved first and last residue. Each record gives: CDR3 length, clone size, J gene, V gene, D gene, CDR3 protein, CDR3 DNA. D genes are given only for firm matches. Clone sizes are given selectively: once, few, many, or a class where the clone is expanded.

cdr3_length: 15; clone_size: .; j_call: TRBJ2-3; v_call: TRBV4-1; d_call: TRBD2; cdr3_aa: CASSQTGLVTDTQYF; cdr3_nt: TGCGCCAGCAGCCAGACGGGACTAGTGACAGATACGCAGTATTTT
cdr3_length: 12; clone_size: .; j_call: TRBJ1-1; v_call: TRBV5-1; d_call: .; cdr3_aa: CATRGPDSEAFF; cdr3_nt: TGCGCCACCCGGGGTCCCGATTCTGAAGCTTTCTTT
cdr3_length: 13; clone_size: many; j_call: TRBJ2-5; v_call: TRBV12-3/TRBV12-4; d_call: TRBD1; cdr3_aa: CASSLNRGETQYF; cdr3_nt: TGTGCCAGCAGTTTAAACAGGGGAGAGACCCAGTACTTC
cdr3_length: 15; clone_size: few; j_call: TRBJ1-1; v_call: TRBV5-1; d_call: TRBD1; cdr3_aa: CASSLRTGVNTEAFF; cdr3_nt: TGCGCCAGCAGCCTCCGGACAGGGGTGAACACTGAAGCTTTCTTT
cdr3_length: 15; clone_size: few; j_call: TRBJ2-1; v_call: TRBV20-1; d_call: .; cdr3_aa: CSASSGTYPYNEQFF; cdr3_nt: TGCAGTGCTAGCTCCGGGACTTATCCCTACAATGAGCAGTTCTTC
cdr3_length: 15; clone_size: few; j_call: TRBJ2-3; v_call: TRBV5-1; d_call: .; cdr3_aa: CASSFPSRGTDTQYF; cdr3_nt: TGCGCCAGCAGCTTTCCCAGTCGGGGCACAGATACGCAGTATTTT
cdr3_length: 14; clone_size: few; j_call: TRBJ2-3; v_call: TRBV20-1; d_call: .; cdr3_aa: CSASLEGYTDTQYF; cdr3_nt: TGCAGTGCTAGTCTTGAGGGCTACACAGATACGCAGTATTTT
cdr3_length: 14; clone_size: few; j_call: TRBJ2-5; v_call: TRBV2; d_call: .; cdr3_aa: CASSLQGTQETQYF; cdr3_nt: TGTGCCAGCAGTTTACAGGGAACACAAGAGACCCAGTACTTC
cdr3_length: 12; clone_size: many; j_call: TRBJ2-5; v_call: TRBV12-3/TRBV12-4; d_call: .; cdr3_aa: CASSPGLETQYF; cdr3_nt: TGTGCCAGCAGCCCGGGATTGGAGACCCAGTACTTC
cdr3_length: 16; clone_size: .; j_call: TRBJ2-3; v_call: TRBV11-2; d_call: TRBD1; cdr3_aa: CASSSQWDRVTDTQYF; cdr3_nt: TGTGCCAGCAGCTCCCAGTGGGACAGGGTCACAGATACGCAGTATTTT
cdr3_length: 14; clone_size: .; j_call: TRBJ2-7; v_call: TRBV27; d_call: TRBD2; cdr3_aa: CASRVAGAPYEQYF; cdr3_nt: TGTGCCAGCAGGGTAGCGGGAGCACCCTACGAGCAGTACTTC
cdr3_length: 13; clone_size: many; j_call: TRBJ1-1; v_call: TRBV12-3/TRBV12-4; d_call: .; cdr3_aa: CASSPNMNTEAFF; cdr3_nt: TGTGCCAGCAGCCCCAACATGAACACTGAAGCTTTCTTT
cdr3_length: 16; clone_size: few; j_call: TRBJ2-2; v_call: TRBV7-9; d_call: TRBD1; cdr3_aa: CASSFPTGVNTGELFF; cdr3_nt: TGTGCCAGCAGCTTTCCGACAGGGGTTAACACCGGGGAGCTGTTTTTT
cdr3_length: 15; clone_size: many; j_call: TRBJ2-1; v_call: TRBV3-1; d_call: .; cdr3_aa: CASSPLATVGDEQFF; cdr3_nt: TGTGCCAGCAGTCCCCTAGCGACAGTCGGGGATGAGCAGTTCTTC
cdr3_length: 16; clone_size: .; j_call: TRBJ2-1; v_call: TRBV7-2; d_call: TRBD2; cdr3_aa: CASSAGLAAPYNEQFF; cdr3_nt: TGTGCCAGCAGCGCGGGACTAGCGGCACCTTACAATGAGCAGTTCTTC
cdr3_length: 11; clone_size: .; j_call: TRBJ1-1; v_call: TRBV7-9; d_call: .; cdr3_aa: CASNEGTEAFF; cdr3_nt: TGTGCCAGCAACGAGGGCACTGAAGCTTTCTTT
cdr3_length: 13; clone_size: few; j_call: TRBJ1-1; v_call: TRBV19; d_call: .; cdr3_aa: CASRGLPRTEAFF; cdr3_nt: TGTGCCAGTAGGGGACTTCCGAGGACTGAAGCTTTCTTT
cdr3_length: 13; clone_size: few; j_call: TRBJ1-3; v_call: TRBV20-1; d_call: .; cdr3_aa: CSARDNRRNTIYF; cdr3_nt: TGCAGTGCTAGAGATAATAGGCGAAACACCATATATTTT
cdr3_length: 16; clone_size: few; j_call: TRBJ2-3; v_call: TRBV24-1; d_call: .; cdr3_aa: CATSGSRDTSTDTQYF; cdr3_nt: TGTGCCACCAGTGGGTCCCGGGACACATCCACAGATACGCAGTATTTT
cdr3_length: 14; clone_size: few; j_call: TRBJ1-1; v_call: TRBV12-5; d_call: .; cdr3_aa: CASGYGAPGTEAFF; cdr3_nt: TGTGCTAGTGGGTATGGGGCTCCTGGCACTGAAGCTTTCTTT
cdr3_length: 16; clone_size: .; j_call: TRBJ1-5; v_call: TRBV10-3; d_call: .; cdr3_aa: CAISESPRNRDQPQHF; cdr3_nt: TGTGCCATCAGTGAGTCGCCCAGGAATAGGGATCAGCCCCAGCATTTT
cdr3_length: 16; clone_size: .; j_call: TRBJ1-2; v_call: TRBV24-1; d_call: TRBD1; cdr3_aa: CATSDHHRGGTYGYTF; cdr3_nt: TGTGCCACCAGTGATCATCACAGGGGAGGCACCTATGGCTACACCTTC